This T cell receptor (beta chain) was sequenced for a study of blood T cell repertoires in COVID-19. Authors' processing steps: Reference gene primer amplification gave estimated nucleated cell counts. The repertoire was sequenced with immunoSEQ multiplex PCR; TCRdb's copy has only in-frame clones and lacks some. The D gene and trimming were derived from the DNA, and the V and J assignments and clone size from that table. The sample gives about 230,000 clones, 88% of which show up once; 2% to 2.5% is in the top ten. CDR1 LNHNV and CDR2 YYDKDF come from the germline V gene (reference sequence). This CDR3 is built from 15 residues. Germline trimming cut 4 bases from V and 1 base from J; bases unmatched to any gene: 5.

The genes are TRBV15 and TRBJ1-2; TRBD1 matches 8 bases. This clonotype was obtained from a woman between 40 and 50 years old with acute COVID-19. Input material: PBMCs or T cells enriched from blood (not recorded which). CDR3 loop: CATSTSDRGNYGYTF. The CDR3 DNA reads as TGTGCCACCAGCACTAGCGACAGGGGTAACTATGGCTACACCTTC.